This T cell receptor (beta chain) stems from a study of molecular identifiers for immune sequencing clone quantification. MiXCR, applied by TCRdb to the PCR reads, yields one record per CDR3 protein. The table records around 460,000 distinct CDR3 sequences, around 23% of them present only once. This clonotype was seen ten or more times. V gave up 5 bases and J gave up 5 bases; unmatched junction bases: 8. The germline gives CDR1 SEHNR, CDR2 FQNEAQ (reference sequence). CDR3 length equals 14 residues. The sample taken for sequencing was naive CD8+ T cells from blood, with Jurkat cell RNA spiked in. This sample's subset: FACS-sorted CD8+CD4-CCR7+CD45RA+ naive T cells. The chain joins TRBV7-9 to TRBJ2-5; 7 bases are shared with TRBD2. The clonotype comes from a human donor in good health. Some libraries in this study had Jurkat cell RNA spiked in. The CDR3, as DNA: TGTGCCAGCAGCCCCCGGTCCGGGGGGGAGACCCAGTACTTC. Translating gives CASSPRSGGETQYF.